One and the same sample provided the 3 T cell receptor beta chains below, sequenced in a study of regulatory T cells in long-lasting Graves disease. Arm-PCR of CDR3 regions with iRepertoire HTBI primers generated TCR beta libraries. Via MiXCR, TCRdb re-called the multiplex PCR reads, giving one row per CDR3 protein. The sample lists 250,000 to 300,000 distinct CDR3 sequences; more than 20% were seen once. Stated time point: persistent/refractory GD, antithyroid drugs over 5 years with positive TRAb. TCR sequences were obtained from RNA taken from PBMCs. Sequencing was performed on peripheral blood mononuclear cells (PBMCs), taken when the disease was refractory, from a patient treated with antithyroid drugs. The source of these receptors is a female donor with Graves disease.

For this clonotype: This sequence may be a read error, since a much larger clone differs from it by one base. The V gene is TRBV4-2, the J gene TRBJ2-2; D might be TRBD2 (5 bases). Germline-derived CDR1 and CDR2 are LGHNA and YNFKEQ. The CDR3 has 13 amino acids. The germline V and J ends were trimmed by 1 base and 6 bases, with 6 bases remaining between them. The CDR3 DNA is TGTGCCAGCAGCCAAGTCGGGGCCGGGGAGCTGTTTTTT. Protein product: CASSQVGAGELFF.

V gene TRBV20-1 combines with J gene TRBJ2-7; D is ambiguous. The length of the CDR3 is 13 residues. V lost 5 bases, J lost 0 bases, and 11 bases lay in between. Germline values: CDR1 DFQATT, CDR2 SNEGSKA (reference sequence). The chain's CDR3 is CSAFRMSSYEQYF. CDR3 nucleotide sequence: TGCAGTGCTTTCAGGATGAGCTCCTACGAGCAGTACTTC.

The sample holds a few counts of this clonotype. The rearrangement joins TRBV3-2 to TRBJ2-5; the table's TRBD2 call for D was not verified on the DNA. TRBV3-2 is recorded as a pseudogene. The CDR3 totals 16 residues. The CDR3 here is CASSPLAGGVIETQYF. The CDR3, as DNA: TGTGCCAGCAGCCCCCTAGCGGGAGGGGTAATTGAGACCCAGTACTTC.